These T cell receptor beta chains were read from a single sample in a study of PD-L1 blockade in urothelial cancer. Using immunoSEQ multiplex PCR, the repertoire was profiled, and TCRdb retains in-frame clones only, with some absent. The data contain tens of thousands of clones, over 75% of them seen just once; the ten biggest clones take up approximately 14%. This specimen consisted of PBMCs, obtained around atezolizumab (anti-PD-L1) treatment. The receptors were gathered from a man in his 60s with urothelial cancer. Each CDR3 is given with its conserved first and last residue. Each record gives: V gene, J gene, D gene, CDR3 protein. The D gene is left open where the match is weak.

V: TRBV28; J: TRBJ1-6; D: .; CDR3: CASSSGSDSPLHF
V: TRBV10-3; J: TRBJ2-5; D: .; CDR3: CAISESVGSAQETQYF
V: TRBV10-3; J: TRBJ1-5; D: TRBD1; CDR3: CATTGQGLQPQHF
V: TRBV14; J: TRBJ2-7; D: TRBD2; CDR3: CASEDWTGGQYF
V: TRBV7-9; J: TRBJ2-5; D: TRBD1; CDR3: CASSSWTGGGETQYF
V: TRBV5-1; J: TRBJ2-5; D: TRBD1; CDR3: CASSPITGVETQYF
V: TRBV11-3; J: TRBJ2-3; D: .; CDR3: CASSAGSDTQYF
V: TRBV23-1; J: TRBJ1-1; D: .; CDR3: CASSHVPETENTEAFF
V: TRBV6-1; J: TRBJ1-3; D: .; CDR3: CASRSISSGNTIYF
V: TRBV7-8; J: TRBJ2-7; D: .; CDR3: CASLVGQGSIEYF
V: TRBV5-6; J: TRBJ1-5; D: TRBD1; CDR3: CASTLGQGSNQPQHF
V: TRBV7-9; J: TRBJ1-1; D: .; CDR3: CASSLQGGSTEAFF
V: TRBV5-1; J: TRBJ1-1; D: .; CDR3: CASSPGEGFHTEAFF
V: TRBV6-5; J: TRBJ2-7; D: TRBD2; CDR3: CASSVPGLADYEQYF
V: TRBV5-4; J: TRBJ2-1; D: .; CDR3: CASSLDAGTYNEQFF
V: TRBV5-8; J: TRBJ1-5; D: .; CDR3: CASSEGRESNQPQHF